Below, 32 T cell receptor beta chains from the same sample are listed, as sequenced in a study of OX40 agonist ivuxolimab in advanced cancers. Here immunoSEQ multiplex PCR was the method, and the copy in TCRdb shows in-frame clones only, minus some. Of 50,000 to 60,000 clones in the sample, approximately 87% were seen once. Here the sequenced sample was CD4+ or CD8+ T cells sorted from blood, taken in a trial of the OX40 agonist ivuxolimab. The receptors were sampled from an adult with an advanced solid tumor such as melanoma, head and neck, liver or kidney cancer.

The V and J genes are TRBV6-6 and TRBJ2-3; D call uncertain. V was clipped by 6 bases and J by 5 bases, with 12 bases between them. There are 13 residues in the CDR3. Germline CDR1 is MNHNY and CDR2 is SVGAGI (reference sequence). CDR3 region: CASRNSFQDTQYF. The CDR3 DNA follows: TGTGCCAGCAGAAACAGTTTTCAAGATACGCAGTATTTT.

The chain has TRBV27 and TRBJ2-5; 9 positions match TRBD1. This CDR3 spans 15 amino acids. The germline V gene has CDR1 MNHEY and CDR2 SMNVEV (reference sequence). Germline trimming cut 5 bases from V and 4 bases from J; bases unmatched to any gene: 8. The chain's CDR3 is CASSPWDRAVETQYF. CDR3 bases: TGTGCCAGCAGTCCGTGGGACAGGGCGGTAGAGACCCAGTACTTC.

By sample share, this clone is medium-sized. The V call is TRBV6-1, the J call TRBJ1-2, with unresolved D. Per the germline V gene, CDR1 is MNHNS and CDR2 is SASEGT. V was shortened by 2 bases and J by 1 base, with 5 bases between the two germline ends. The CDR3 sequence is 13 residues long. This CDR3 is CASSERFNYGYTF. CDR3 sequence (DNA): TGTGCCAGCAGTGAACGATTTAACTATGGCTACACCTTC.

The V gene is TRBV9, the J gene TRBJ2-3, with D perhaps TRBD2 (6 bases). CDR1 is SGDLS, CDR2 YYNGEE, per germline. The ends were cut back, 3 bases at V and 2 bases at J, with 7 bases in the middle. The CDR3 runs 13 residues. In DNA, the CDR3 is TGTGCCAGCAGCGCGGGGGTCACAGATACGCAGTATTTT. Translated, it gives CASSAGVTDTQYF.

The genes are TRBV29-1 and TRBJ1-6; 10 bases fit TRBD1. The V gene end was trimmed by 3 bases and the J gene end by 10 bases; junction bases not matched to a gene: 3. Germline loops: CDR1 SQVTM, CDR2 ANQGSEA. CDR3 size: 13 residues. The CDR3: CSVDPGQGSPLHF. The CDR3 nucleotides are TGCAGCGTTGATCCGGGACAGGGGTCACCCCTCCACTTT.

The chain uses TRBV13 and TRBJ1-3, with a weak D call TRBD1 (6 bases). The CDR3 has 16 residues. V lost 1 base and J 2 bases, leaving 12 bases between the germline ends. The germline gives CDR1 PRHDT, CDR2 FYEKMQ (reference sequence). CDR3 sequence reads: CASSLVGTGTGNTIYF. DNA for the CDR3: TGTGCCAGCAGCTTAGTGGGAACAGGGACTGGAAACACCATATATTTT.

V is TRBV19 and J is TRBJ2-6, with 7 bases aligning to TRBD1. V gave up 5 bases and J gave up 0 bases; unmatched junction bases: 7. The CDR3 is 17 residues long. The V gene's germline CDR1 is LNHDA and CDR2 SQIVND (reference sequence). As DNA, the CDR3 is TGTGCCAGTAGTCGTGACAGGGCGAACTCTGGGGCCAACGTCCTGACTTTC. It codes for CASSRDRANSGANVLTF.

V gene TRBV28 combines with J gene TRBJ2-1; D may be TRBD2 (5 bases). The length of the CDR3 is 17 residues. V lost 5 bases and J 2 bases, leaving 19 bases between the germline ends. Germline lookup yields CDR1 MDHEN and CDR2 SYDVKM. This CDR3 is CASSPSGVRRAYNEQFF. CDR3 coding DNA: TGTGCCAGCAGTCCATCCGGGGTTAGGAGAGCCTACAATGAGCAGTTCTTC.

DNA for the CDR3: TGTGCCAGCAGCCTGACAGGGAATGAAAAACTGTTTTTT. Its translation is CASSLTGNEKLFF. The chain has TRBV5-4 and TRBJ1-4; the match to TRBD1 covers 7 bases. The V gene's germline CDR1 is SGHNT and CDR2 YYREEE (reference sequence). CDR3 length: 13 amino acids. Trimming removed 4 bases from V and 5 bases from J; junction bases left unmatched: 2.

The chain employs TRBV6-6 and TRBJ2-7; maybe TRBD2 (5 bases). From germline, CDR1 is MNHNY and CDR2 SVGAGI (reference sequence). This CDR3 is 13 amino acids long. V gave up 8 bases and J gave up 0 bases, with 11 bases separating them. The CDR3 sequence: CASQRLLSYEQYF. CDR3 coding DNA: TGTGCCAGCCAGCGACTACTCTCCTACGAGCAGTACTTC.

V usage is TRBV12-5 and J usage is TRBJ2-4; D is perhaps TRBD1 (5 bases). The length of the CDR3 is 15 residues. V lost 6 bases, J lost 4 bases, and 16 bases lay in between. In germline, CDR1 is LGHNT, CDR2 FRNRAP. The CDR3 coding sequence is TGTGCTAGTGGACCCGTTGCAGGGCCAAAAAACATTCAGTACTTC. It translates to CASGPVAGPKNIQYF.

V gene TRBV12-5 combines with J gene TRBJ1-5; D uncertain. The V gene lost 1 base and the J gene lost 7 bases, with 8 bases spanning the gap. The V gene's germline CDR1 is LGHNT and CDR2 FRNRAP. The CDR3 is 13 residues long. The CDR3 DNA follows: TGTGCTAGTGGTTTGGACCTCGCCCAGCCCCAGCATTTT. The encoded protein is CASGLDLAQPQHF.

The chain uses TRBV5-4 and TRBJ1-2, with D possibly being TRBD1 (6 bases). The V gene's germline CDR1 is SGHNT and CDR2 YYREEE (reference sequence). CDR3 length equals 15 residues. V was shortened by 0 bases and J by 4 bases, with 13 bases between the two germline ends. The CDR3 protein is CASSLEQGNTYGYTF. DNA for the CDR3: TGTGCCAGCAGCTTGGAACAGGGAAACACCTATGGCTACACCTTC. Full variable domain (remainder filled in from reference TRBV5-4 and TRBJ1-2): ETGVTQSPTHLIKTRGQQVTLRCSSQSGHNTVSWYQQALGQGPQFIFQYYREEENGRGNFPPRFSGLQFPNYSSELNVNALELDDSALYLCASSLEQGNTYGYTFGSGTRLTVV.

The rearrangement joins TRBV19 to TRBJ2-1; the match to TRBD2 covers 8 bases. Trimming cost V 6 bases and J 10 bases; bases outside gene matches: 17. The germline V gene encodes CDR1 LNHDA and CDR2 SQIVND (reference sequence). This CDR3 has 16 amino acids. The CDR3 is CASSHPRGGLSEEQFF. The CDR3 nucleotides read TGTGCCAGTAGCCACCCCCGGGGGGGCCTGTCTGAAGAGCAGTTCTTC.

The V and J genes are TRBV19 and TRBJ1-1, with unresolved D. V shed 1 base and J shed 0 bases, with 9 bases lying between them. The CDR3 totals 15 residues. Germline V lookup: CDR1 LNHDA, CDR2 SQIVND (reference sequence). The CDR3 region is CASSIARRLNTEAFF. The CDR3 coding sequence is TGTGCCAGTAGTATAGCCCGACGGTTGAACACTGAAGCTTTCTTT.

This sequence joins TRBV6-1 and TRBJ1-5, with D unclear. This CDR3 contains 15 residues. Germline V gene lookup returns CDR1 MNHNS and CDR2 SASEGT. Trimming removed 6 bases from V and 1 base from J, with 13 bases in between. The CDR3 here is CASSPGSASNQPQHF. The CDR3 coding sequence is TGTGCCAGCAGCCCCGGATCGGCGAGCAATCAGCCCCAGCATTTT.

V is TRBV12-5 and J is TRBJ2-2; D perhaps matches TRBD2 (5 bases). The V end lost 0 bases, the J end lost 6 bases, and 14 bases lay between the germline ends. There are 16 residues in the CDR3. CDR1 LGHNT and CDR2 FRNRAP come from the germline V gene. Here the CDR3 reads CASGLVHSGISGELFF. As DNA, the CDR3 is TGTGCTAGTGGTTTGGTACATTCGGGGATCTCCGGGGAGCTGTTTTTT. Drawing the rest from reference TRBV12-5 and TRBJ2-2, the complete variable domain is DARVTQTPRHKVTEMGQEVTMRCQPILGHNTVFWYRQTMMQGLELLAYFRNRAPLDDSGMPKDRFSAEMPDATLATLKIQPSEPRDSAVYFCASGLVHSGISGELFFGEGSRLTVL.

The V call is TRBV29-1, the J call TRBJ1-3, with TRBD1 as a possible D gene (5 bases). The ends were cut back, 2 bases at V and 0 bases at J, with 5 bases in the middle. This CDR3 contains 13 residues. Germline lookup yields CDR1 SQVTM and CDR2 ANQGSEA. The CDR3 region is CSVERGSGNTIYF. CDR3 bases: TGCAGCGTTGAAAGGGGCTCTGGAAACACCATATATTTT.

This rearrangement joins TRBV6-1 to TRBJ1-6; a weak D match, TRBD1 (6 bases). The germline V gene has CDR1 MNHNS and CDR2 SASEGT. This CDR3 has 17 amino acids. V shed 4 bases and J shed 0 bases, with 13 bases lying between them. CDR3 sequence: CASSGVGGFSYNSPLHF. The CDR3 DNA is TGTGCCAGCAGTGGAGTGGGGGGCTTCTCCTATAATTCACCCCTCCACTTT.

The rearrangement joins TRBV28 to TRBJ2-1, with D tentatively TRBD2 (6 bases). The germline V and J ends were trimmed by 6 bases and 9 bases, with 9 bases remaining between them. CDR1 is MDHEN and CDR2 is SYDVKM in the germline V gene. This CDR3 contains 11 residues. The CDR3 coding sequence is TGTGCCAGCAGGCGGGACTCTGAGCAGTTCTTC. Residues: CASRRDSEQFF.

In its sample, this clone was seen a few times. V and J are TRBV14 and TRBJ2-3; perhaps TRBD1 as D (6 bases). The CDR3 is 16 amino acids. V was trimmed by 3 bases and J by 2 bases, leaving 15 bases between them. Per germline, CDR1 SGHDN and CDR2 FVKESK. DNA for the CDR3: TGTGCCAGCAGCCAGTGGGACAAAACCTACACAGATACGCAGTATTTT. It yields the protein CASSQWDKTYTDTQYF.

V and J are TRBV10-3 and TRBJ2-5, with D possibly matching TRBD2 (5 bases). CDR1 and CDR2 (germline): ENHRY, SYGVKD. Trimming left V 8 bases short and J 11 bases short, with 18 bases between. This CDR3 comprises 12 residues. CDR3 amino acids: CAILDEDSKQYF. In DNA, the CDR3 is TGTGCCATCCTCGACGAGGACTCGAAACAGTACTTC.

The chain combines TRBV10-3 with TRBJ2-7, with D perhaps matching TRBD1 (7 bases). V gave up 3 bases and J gave up 3 bases, with 9 bases separating them. The CDR3 extends over 13 amino acids. CDR1 and CDR2 from the germline V gene are ENHRY and SYGVKD. The CDR3 bases are TGTGCCATCAGTGACAGGGGGGACTACGAGCAGTACTTC. Its translation is CAISDRGDYEQYF.

The chain employs TRBV10-3 and TRBJ1-2; 7 bases match TRBD1. V dropped 6 bases and J dropped 5; count of bases not matched to a gene: 9. CDR3 length: 14 amino acids. Looked up from germline, CDR1 is ENHRY and CDR2 is SYGVKD. This CDR3 reads CAISDDRAGYGYTF. CDR3 nucleotide sequence: TGTGCCATCAGCGACGACAGGGCGGGGTATGGCTACACCTTC.

CDR3 coding DNA: TGTGCCAGTAGGGGGTCGGGCAGCTGGGGCAATCAGCCCCAGCATTTT. It encodes CASRGSGSWGNQPQHF. The chain recombines TRBV19 with TRBJ1-5; D not certain. Trimming took 6 bases from V and 2 from J, leaving 17 bases between them. Germline V gene sequence: CDR1 LNHDA, CDR2 SQIVND (reference sequence). The CDR3 runs 16 residues.

This chain joins TRBV7-2 and TRBJ1-5; 10 bases line up with TRBD1. Losses at the gene ends were 4 bases for V and 6 bases for J; bases not matched to a gene: 6. CDR1 SGHTA and CDR2 FQGNSA come from the germline V gene. The CDR3 totals 15 residues. The CDR3 nucleotides read TGTGCCAGCAGCTCCCGGACAGGGGGAGGTCAGCCCCAGCATTTT. It specifies CASSSRTGGGQPQHF. Complete variable domain (other parts from reference TRBV7-2 and TRBJ1-5): GAGVSQSPSNKVTEKGKDVELRCDPISGHTALYWYRQSLGQGLEFLIYFQGNSAPDKSGLPSDRFSAERTGGSVSTLTIQRTQQEDSAVYLCASSSRTGGGQPQHFGDGTRLSIL.

This clone was counted a few times. The genes are TRBV6-1 and TRBJ2-7, with D possibly called TRBD1 or TRBD2 (5 bases each). The germline V gene encodes CDR1 MNHNS and CDR2 SASEGT. V was pared by 8 bases and J by 4 bases, with 15 bases between. CDR3 length equals 13 residues. CDR3 amino acids: CASASRGAYEQYF. For the CDR3, the DNA is TGTGCCAGCGCCTCCCGGGGCGCGTACGAGCAGTACTTC.

The chain recombines TRBV6-6 with TRBJ1-5, with a tentative D call TRBD1 (5 bases). V lost 0 bases to trimming and J lost 3 bases, with 9 bases between them. Germline V lookup: CDR1 MNHNY, CDR2 SVGAGI (reference sequence). There are 15 residues in the CDR3. Written as DNA, the CDR3 is TGTGCCAGCAGTTACTCCTGGGGGTCCAATCAGCCCCAGCATTTT. Translated, it gives CASSYSWGSNQPQHF.

The CDR3 sequence is CASRYGTGGAGRQPQHF. The CDR3 bases are TGTGCCAGCAGATACGGGACAGGGGGCGCAGGAAGACAGCCCCAGCATTTT. The V and J genes are TRBV2 and TRBJ1-5, with 12 bases lining up with TRBD1. Losses at the gene ends were 6 bases for V and 7 bases for J; bases not matched to a gene: 13. The CDR3 is 17 residues long. Germline lookup yields CDR1 SNHLY and CDR2 FYNNEI.

The chain recombines TRBV28 with TRBJ2-1; D is unclear. The V gene lost 6 bases and the J gene lost 3 bases, with 15 bases spanning the gap. There are 15 residues in the CDR3. Germline lookup yields CDR1 MDHEN and CDR2 SYDVKM. The DNA of the CDR3 is TGTGCCAGCAGCGGCGTGAGCCCCAACTACAATGAGCAGTTCTTC. Translation: CASSGVSPNYNEQFF.

The chain joins TRBV2 to TRBJ1-1, with D possibly matching TRBD1 (6 bases). The V end was cut by 7 bases, the J end by 0 bases, with 18 bases between. This CDR3 comprises 16 residues. The germline V gene encodes CDR1 SNHLY and CDR2 FYNNEI. CDR3 nucleotide sequence: TGTGCCAGCAATCCCCCTTCGGGACAACTGAACACTGAAGCTTTCTTT. Its translation: CASNPPSGQLNTEAFF.

The rearrangement uses TRBV29-1 and TRBJ1-2; TRBD1 matches 8 bases. The CDR3 sequence is 14 residues long. The V gene end was trimmed by 1 base and the J gene end by 4 bases; junction bases not matched to a gene: 5. The germline V gene has CDR1 SQVTM and CDR2 ANQGSEA. The CDR3 is CSVEGDRTLYGYTF. The CDR3 DNA reads TGCAGCGTTGAAGGGGACAGGACGCTCTATGGCTACACCTTC. Variable domain in full (rest from reference TRBV29-1 and TRBJ1-2): SAVISQKPSRDICQRGTSLTIQCQVDSQVTMMFWYRQQPGQSLTLIATANQGSEATYESGFVIDKFPISRPNLTFSTLTVSNMSPEDSSIYLCSVEGDRTLYGYTFGSGTRLTVV.